These 21 T cell receptor beta chains share one sample of origin, sequenced in a study of blood T cells in healthy people across ages. Combining a sample-barcoded 5' primer with a J-beta primer mix, a second PCR ran for 7 to 11 cycles. TCRdb recomputed calls from the 5' RACE reads with MiXCR, one row per CDR3 protein. This sample has 600,000 to 850,000 distinct CDR3 sequences; 43% occur once, and the top ten carry 20% to 25%. The material sequenced was blood. The receptors here all came from a woman aged 55 to 70 in good health.

The rearrangement links TRBV7-9 to TRBJ2-5, with D perhaps TRBD1 or TRBD2 (7 bases each). Germline loops: CDR1 SEHNR, CDR2 FQNEAQ (reference sequence). With 6 bases removed from V and 2 bases from J, the gap between germline ends came to 22 bases. The CDR3 totals 17 residues. CDR3: CASSNTSTGTTQETQYF. The CDR3 DNA sequence: TGTGCCAGCAGTAACACCTCGACAGGGACTACACAAGAGACCCAGTACTTC.

This clonotype was counted between two and nine times. V gene TRBV12-5 combines with J gene TRBJ2-1, with 7 bases lining up with TRBD2. Germline CDR1 is LGHNT and CDR2 is FRNRAP. Trimming at V came to 4 bases and at J to 4 bases, leaving 10 bases not matched to a gene. The CDR3 extends over 16 amino acids. The CDR3, as DNA: TGTGCTAGTGGTTACCCCTGGGGGGGGATTTACAATGAGCAGTTCTTC. Its protein is CASGYPWGGIYNEQFF.

V gene TRBV7-2 combines with J gene TRBJ1-5, with unresolved D. V dropped 1 base and J dropped 15 bases, with 16 bases sitting between them. This CDR3 comprises 13 residues. The V gene's germline CDR1 is SGHTA and CDR2 FQGNSA. The CDR3 region is CASSLVSGEGAHF. CDR3 nucleotide sequence: TGTGCCAGCAGCTTAGTATCCGGGGAGGGCGCGCATTTT. The variable domain in full, with the rest retrieved from reference TRBV7-2 and TRBJ1-5, is GAGVSQSPSNKVTEKGKDVELRCDPISGHTALYWYRQSLGQGLEFLIYFQGNSAPDKSGLPSDRFSAERTGGSVSTLTIQRTQQEDSAVYLCASSLVSGEGAHFGDGTRLSIL.

The chain combines TRBV5-1 with TRBJ2-1; TRBD2 aligns across 13 bases. This CDR3 comprises 17 residues. Germline CDR1 reads SGHRS; CDR2 reads YFSETQ. V lost 4 bases and J lost 5; bases outside the gene matches: 9. CDR3 loop: CASSETSGGASHNEQFF. The CDR3 DNA follows: TGCGCCAGCAGCGAAACTAGCGGGGGGGCTTCCCACAATGAGCAGTTCTTC.

The CDR3 sequence: CSVGLGGLMYF. CDR3 DNA sequence: TGCAGCGTTGGACTCGGGGGCCTCATGTACTTC. The chain joins TRBV29-1 to TRBJ2-7; D may correspond to TRBD1 or TRBD2 (6 bases each). Per the germline V gene, CDR1 is SQVTM and CDR2 is ANQGSEA. The CDR3 runs 11 residues. V lost 4 bases, J lost 12 bases, and 16 bases lay in between.

This clonotype occurred a few times. The V and J genes are TRBV10-3 and TRBJ2-5, with D tentatively TRBD2 (5 bases). The V gene lost 10 bases and the J gene lost 11 bases, with 23 bases spanning the gap. CDR3 length equals 13 residues. Germline V gene sequence: CDR1 ENHRY, CDR2 SYGVKD. CDR3 nucleotides: TGTGCCACGGCGTACCCGGGATACAATGAGCAGTACTTC. Amino acids: CATAYPGYNEQYF.

In its sample, this clonotype was seen a few times. The chain carries TRBV7-3 and TRBJ2-3; D may be TRBD1 (5 bases). Trimming took off 0 bases at V and 2 bases at J, with 12 bases between the two ends. The CDR3 covers 16 residues. The V gene's germline CDR1 is SGHTA and CDR2 FQGTGA. DNA of the CDR3: TGTGCCAGCAGCTTAACGAGAAGGGGCGCCACAGATACGCAGTATTTT. It yields the protein CASSLTRRGATDTQYF.

This clonotype was observed at least ten times. This chain uses TRBV29-1 with TRBJ2-1; TRBD2 matches 16 bases. The V gene's germline CDR1 is SQVTM and CDR2 ANQGSEA. Losses at the gene ends were 5 bases for V and 7 bases for J; bases not matched to a gene: 14. The CDR3 extends over 18 amino acids. The CDR3: CSVIHQPGLAGGRNEQFF. CDR3 coding DNA: TGCAGCGTTATCCACCAGCCGGGACTAGCGGGAGGGCGGAATGAGCAGTTCTTC.

The chain links TRBV10-3 to TRBJ2-7, with unresolved D. V was cut by 4 bases and J by 7 bases, with 8 bases left in between. The CDR3 totals 11 residues. Germline V gene lookup returns CDR1 ENHRY and CDR2 SYGVKD. The DNA for the CDR3 is TGTGCCATCAGTGCCCACAGAGAGCAGTACTTC. Its protein is CAISAHREQYF.

This CDR3 is CASSLVGTKGTDTQYF. CDR3 nucleotide sequence: TGCGCCAGCAGCTTGGTTGGGACAAAAGGGACAGATACGCAGTATTTT. This sequence joins TRBV5-1 and TRBJ2-3; D might be TRBD1 (6 bases). Per germline, CDR1 SGHRS and CDR2 YFSETQ. V dropped 0 bases and J dropped 3 bases, with 14 bases sitting between them. There are 16 residues in the CDR3.

In its sample, this clonotype was seen a few times. The chain recombines TRBV24-1 with TRBJ2-1; 11 bases align to TRBD2. J lost 7 bases, V lost 4 bases, and 5 bases had no gene match. The CDR3 sequence is 15 residues long. CDR1 KGHDR and CDR2 SFDVKD come from the germline V gene. The CDR3: CATSDPRTSGNEQFF. CDR3 nucleotide sequence: TGTGCCACCAGTGACCCCCGGACTAGCGGGAATGAGCAGTTCTTC.

The chain employs TRBV27 and TRBJ2-1, with D tentatively TRBD1 (5 bases). The J call is uncertain, as TRBJ2-7 better fits the DNA end. The CDR3 length is 17 residues. CDR1 and CDR2 (germline): MNHEY, SMNVEV (reference sequence). The CDR3: CASSFVPANQRGNEQYF. The DNA of the CDR3 is TGTGCCAGCAGTTTTGTACCGGCTAACCAAAGGGGCAATGAGCAGTACTTC.

This clonotype was observed a few times. The chain has TRBV20-1 and TRBJ1-1, with 7 bases identical to TRBD1. CDR3 length: 16 amino acids. V shed 3 bases, J shed 3 bases, and the junction held 13 bases outside the gene matches. The germline V gene encodes CDR1 DFQATT and CDR2 SNEGSKA (reference sequence). The CDR3 sequence: CSARGNFDRADTEAFF. The DNA for the CDR3 is TGCAGTGCTAGGGGGAATTTTGACAGGGCCGACACTGAAGCTTTCTTT.

V is TRBV29-1 and J is TRBJ2-5; 15 positions agree with TRBD2. TRBJ2-7 explains the end of the DNA better; the J call may be wrong. Germline V lookup: CDR1 SQVTM, CDR2 ANQGSEA. The CDR3 totals 14 residues. CDR3: CSFRGLAGGGEQYF. The CDR3 DNA follows: TGCAGCTTCCGGGGACTAGCGGGAGGAGGCGAGCAGTACTTC.

The sample holds a few counts of this clonotype. The V and J genes are TRBV6-2 or TRBV6-3 and TRBJ1-1, with a weak D call TRBD1 (6 bases). The CDR3 is made up of 15 amino acids. The V end was cut by 2 bases, the J end by 4 bases, with 14 bases between. CDR1 is MNHEY, CDR2 SVGEGT, per germline. The CDR3 sequence is CASSYGRGRSTEAFF. CDR3 DNA sequence: TGTGCCAGCAGTTACGGCAGGGGAAGAAGCACTGAAGCTTTCTTT.

The V and J genes are TRBV7-3 and TRBJ2-3; D remains ambiguous. V was pared by 1 base and J by 5 bases, with 16 bases between. In germline, CDR1 is SGHTA, CDR2 FQGTGA. CDR3 size: 16 residues. CDR3 protein: CASSLSVAKAEDTQYF. CDR3 nucleotides: TGTGCCAGCAGCTTAAGTGTGGCGAAAGCAGAAGATACGCAGTATTTT.

In its sample, this clonotype was seen a few times. The chain combines TRBV5-1 with TRBJ2-5, with D tentatively TRBD2 (6 bases). The V gene's germline CDR1 is SGHRS and CDR2 YFSETQ. The V end lost 4 bases, the J end lost 5 bases, and 21 bases lay between the germline ends. The CDR3 sequence is 16 residues long. The CDR3 region has the DNA TGCGCCAGCAGCAGCCTTAGCGGAAACCTGGGGGAGACCCAGTACTTC. Protein sequence: CASSSLSGNLGETQYF. The full variable domain, completed using reference TRBV5-1 and TRBJ2-5, is KAGVTQTPRYLIKTRGQQVTLSCSPISGHRSVSWYQQTPGQGLQFLFEYFSETQRNKGNFPGRFSGRQFSNSRSEMNVSTLELGDSALYLCASSSLSGNLGETQYFGPGTRLLVL.

The rearrangement joins TRBV6-1 to TRBJ2-4; D is perhaps TRBD2 (6 bases). The J call may be mistaken, given a closer DNA end match to TRBJ2-7. Germline assignment: CDR1 MNHNS and CDR2 SASEGT. The CDR3 is made up of 16 amino acids. In nucleotides, the CDR3 is TGTGCCAGCCATTCATTGAGGGCGGGGCACTCCTACGAGCAGTACTTC. Translation: CASHSLRAGHSYEQYF.

For this clonotype: A much larger clone lies a single base off, so this may be a read error. The rearrangement links TRBV15 to TRBJ2-1, with D maybe TRBD1 (6 bases). The CDR3 has 14 amino acids. Trimming pared 0 bases from V and 13 bases from J, leaving 16 bases between. The germline V gene encodes CDR1 LNHNV and CDR2 YYDKDF (reference sequence). The CDR3 DNA is TGTGCCACCAGCAGAGACTACAGGGAAGAGACCCAGTTCTTC. Its translation: CATSRDYREETQFF.

A few counts support this clonotype. The J gene is TRBJ1-1, the V gene TRBV27; D is unresolved. This CDR3 region has 14 residues. Germline V gene lookup returns CDR1 MNHEY and CDR2 SMNVEV (reference sequence). V gave up 5 bases and J gave up 1 base, with 11 bases separating them. The CDR3 coding sequence is TGTGCCAGCAGTAAAAGTAACCAGAACACTGAAGCTTTCTTT. This encodes CASSKSNQNTEAFF.

The chain is built from TRBV12-3 or TRBV12-4 and TRBJ2-7; D is undetermined. The CDR3 is 14 amino acids. Between the trimmed V and J ends, which lost 3 bases and 4 bases, there was a span of 13 bases. This CDR3 is CASSFGSGSYEQYF. The CDR3 DNA follows: TGTGCCAGCAGTTTTGGCTCCGGTTCTTACGAGCAGTACTTC.